These 15 T cell receptor beta chains originate from one sample sequenced in a study of human T cells and chemical hapten exposure. TCRdb processed the RACE reads anew with MiXCR; each CDR3 protein has one entry. The table shows around 76,000 distinct CDR3 sequences, with approximately 10% occurring only once. The time point was: patch test 1, 2 weeks after DPC sensitization. Treatment of the sample: therapeutic diphenylcyclopropenone sensitization with weekly scalp DPC. Here the sequenced sample was whole blood, taken in connection with sensitization to the hapten diphenylcyclopropenone (DPC). These TCRs come from an older woman with alopecia areata. Some clones in this sample may be carry-over from other donors' samples.

The rearrangement links TRBV4-1 to TRBJ1-2; D remains unclear. The CDR3 loop spans 16 amino acids. Per the germline V gene, CDR1 is MGHRA and CDR2 is YSYEKL. Trimming stripped 2 bases from V and 0 bases from J, with 13 bases between. CDR3 sequence reads: CASSQLSPLSNYGYTF. The DNA of the CDR3 is TGCGCCAGCAGCCAATTATCACCTCTGTCTAACTATGGCTACACCTTC.

This clonotype has only a few counts. The junction departs from germline at one end; a sequencing error may be responsible. This chain joins TRBV11-2 and TRBJ1-2, with D possibly TRBD1 on 6 matching bases. This CDR3 has 12 residues. The germline gives CDR1 SGHAT, CDR2 FQNNGV. The CDR3 loop reads CASRQEDPRDFF. The CDR3 bases are TGTGCCAGTCGACAGGAAGACCCCCGGGACTTCTTC.

This clonotype was counted at least ten times. The CDR3 nucleotides are TGTGCCAGCTCACCGCGGAGTAGGGGGCTCGGCTATGGCTACACCTTC. It encodes CASSPRSRGLGYGYTF. This chain connects TRBV18 to TRBJ1-2; 7 nucleotides match TRBD1. CDR1 and CDR2 (germline): KGHSH, LQKENI. J gave up 4 bases and V 3 bases, and 11 bases lay outside the gene matches. The CDR3 has 16 amino acids.

The V call is TRBV12-3 or TRBV12-4, the J call TRBJ2-7; 8 nucleotides match TRBD1. V shed 6 bases and J 5 bases; nucleotides not matched to a gene: 6. CDR3 length: 13 residues. Written as DNA, the CDR3 is TGTGCCAGCAGCTCAGGGGGCCACCACGAGCAGTACTTC. Its protein product is CASSSGGHHEQYF.

The J gene is TRBJ2-5, the V gene TRBV29-1; possible D gene TRBD1, 7 bases. The germline CDR1 and CDR2 sequences are SQVTM and ANQGSEA. The CDR3 is made up of 12 amino acids. The V and J ends lost 7 bases and 5 bases respectively, with 14 bases between them. The CDR3 DNA follows: TGCAGCGCCGGACAGGCGGGGGAGACCCAGTACTTC. As protein: CSAGQAGETQYF.

For the CDR3, the DNA is TGTGCCAGCAGTGCGAGCTTTAACTATGGCTACACCTTC. Protein product: CASSASFNYGYTF. The J gene is TRBJ1-2, the V gene TRBV12-3 or TRBV12-4; D is ambiguous. The CDR3 spans 13 residues. Trimming cost V 5 bases and J 1 base, with 8 bases left between them.

This clonotype occurred many times. CDR3 sequence: CASSLGPTFSGYNEQFF. CDR3 coding DNA: TGTGCCAGTAGCCTTGGCCCCACTTTCTCCGGGTACAATGAGCAGTTCTTC. The chain links TRBV19 to TRBJ2-1; D ambiguous. Germline V gene lookup returns CDR1 LNHDA and CDR2 SQIVND (reference sequence). The CDR3 covers 17 residues. The ends were cut back, 6 bases at V and 4 bases at J, with 22 bases in the middle. The full variable domain, with the rest looked up from reference TRBV19 and TRBJ2-1, is DGGITQSPKYLFRKEGQNVTLSCEQNLNHDAMYWYRQDPGQGLRLIYYSQIVNDFQKGDIAEGYSVSREKKESFPLTVTSAQKNPTAFYLCASSLGPTFSGYNEQFFGPGTRLTVL.

This clonotype was seen ten or more times. V usage is TRBV6-5 and J usage is TRBJ2-3, with 13 bases fitting TRBD2. The J segment lost 4 bases and the V segment lost 6 bases, leaving 4 bases of the junction unmatched. From germline, CDR1 is MNHEY and CDR2 SVGAGI. CDR3 size: 15 residues. CDR3 region: CASRITSGGADTQYF. For the CDR3, the DNA is TGTGCCAGCAGAATTACTAGCGGGGGGGCAGATACGCAGTATTTT.

This clonotype was seen a few times. The chain links TRBV9 to TRBJ1-1; 7 nucleotides match TRBD1. Germline CDR1 is SGDLS and CDR2 is YYNGEE. The V gene end was trimmed by 3 bases and the J gene end by 2 bases; junction bases not matched to a gene: 16. The CDR3 covers 18 residues. The CDR3 DNA reads as TGTGCCAGCAGCGGGGACAGAAACAGGGGTTTGTTTAACACTGAAGCTTTCTTT. This translates into CASSGDRNRGLFNTEAFF.

Regarding this clonotype: A clone one base away is much larger, so this may be a read error. This chain links TRBV7-2 with TRBJ1-1, with D tentatively TRBD1 (5 bases). Per germline, CDR1 SGHTA and CDR2 FQGNSA. The V end lost 6 bases, the J end lost 4 bases, and 12 bases lay between the germline ends. CDR3 length: 13 amino acids. The CDR3 here is CASSQGPGTEAFF. For the CDR3, the DNA is TGTGCCAGCAGTCAGGGCCCGGGCACTGAAGCTTTCTTT.

This clonotype was observed at least ten times. The V and J genes are TRBV2 and TRBJ2-2; D unresolved. Between the trimmed V and J ends, which lost 5 bases and 2 bases, there was a span of 15 bases. Germline V gives CDR1 SNHLY, CDR2 FYNNEI. CDR3 length equals 16 residues. The CDR3 here is CASSRATPENTGELFF. As DNA, the CDR3 is TGTGCCAGCAGTCGTGCTACCCCAGAAAACACCGGGGAGCTGTTTTTT.

This clonotype was detected only a few times. The V and J genes are TRBV7-2 and TRBJ2-2; 8 nucleotides agree with TRBD2. The junction had 6 bases not matched to a gene; V was cut back by 3 bases and J by 6 bases. Germline V gene sequence: CDR1 SGHTA, CDR2 FQGNSA. CDR3 length: 15 residues. The CDR3 coding sequence is TGTGCCAGCAGCTTCGCCGGGACTAGTGCCGGGGAGCTGTTTTTT. It is translated as CASSFAGTSAGELFF.

This clonotype came up many times. V and J are TRBV3-1 and TRBJ1-3; no definite D call. Germline assignment: CDR1 LGHDT and CDR2 YNNKEL (reference sequence). V was trimmed by 6 bases and J by 2 bases, leaving 5 bases between them. The CDR3 sequence is 12 residues long. CDR3 loop: CASSQPGNTIYF. In DNA form, the CDR3 reads TGTGCCAGCAGTCAACCTGGAAACACCATATATTTT.

This clonotype was counted many times. This sequence joins TRBV5-1 and TRBJ1-2; the D is unclear. V was shortened by 4 bases and J by 2 bases, with 15 bases between the two germline ends. There are 15 residues in the CDR3. Germline CDR1 and CDR2: SGHRS and YFSETQ. For the CDR3, the DNA is TGCGCCAGCAGCCAGGAACTGGGGAACAACTATGGCTACACCTTC. Protein product: CASSQELGNNYGYTF.

V gene TRBV6-6 combines with J gene TRBJ1-2; D is possibly TRBD1 (6 bases). V was pared by 11 bases and J by 4 bases, with 14 bases between. The V gene's germline CDR1 is MNHNY and CDR2 SVGAGI (reference sequence). CDR3 length: 12 residues. The CDR3 DNA sequence: TGTGCCGGGGGGGGCAGTTTCTATGGCTACACCTTC. It specifies CAGGGSFYGYTF.